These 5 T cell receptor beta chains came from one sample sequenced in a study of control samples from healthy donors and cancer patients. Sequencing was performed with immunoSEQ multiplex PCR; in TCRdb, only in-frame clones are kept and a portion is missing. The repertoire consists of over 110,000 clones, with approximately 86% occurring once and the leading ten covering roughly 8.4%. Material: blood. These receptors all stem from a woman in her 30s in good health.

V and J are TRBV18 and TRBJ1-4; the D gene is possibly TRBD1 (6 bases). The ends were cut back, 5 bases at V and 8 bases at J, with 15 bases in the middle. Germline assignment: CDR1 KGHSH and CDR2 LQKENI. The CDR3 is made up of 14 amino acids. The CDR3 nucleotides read TGTGCCAGCTCATTCGGGGGCGTTGGGGAAAAACTGTTTTTT. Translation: CASSFGGVGEKLFF. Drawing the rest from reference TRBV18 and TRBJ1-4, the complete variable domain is NAGVMQNPRHLVRRRGQEARLRCSPMKGHSHVYWYRQLPEEGLKFMVYLQKENIIDESGMPKERFSAEFPKEGPSILRIQQVVRGDSAAYFCASSFGGVGEKLFFGSGTQLSVL.

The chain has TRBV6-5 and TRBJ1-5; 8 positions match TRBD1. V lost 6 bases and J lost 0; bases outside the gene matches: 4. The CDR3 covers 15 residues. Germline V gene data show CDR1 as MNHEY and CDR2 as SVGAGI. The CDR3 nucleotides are TGTGCCAGCAGCGACAGGGGTTATAGCAATCAGCCCCAGCATTTT. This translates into CASSDRGYSNQPQHF.

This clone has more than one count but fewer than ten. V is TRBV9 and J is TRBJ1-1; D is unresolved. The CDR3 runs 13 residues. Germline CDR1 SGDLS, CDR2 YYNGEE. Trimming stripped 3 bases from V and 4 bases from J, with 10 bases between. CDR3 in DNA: TGTGCCAGCAGCGCCTCAATAACCACTGAAGCTTTCTTT. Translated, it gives CASSASITTEAFF.

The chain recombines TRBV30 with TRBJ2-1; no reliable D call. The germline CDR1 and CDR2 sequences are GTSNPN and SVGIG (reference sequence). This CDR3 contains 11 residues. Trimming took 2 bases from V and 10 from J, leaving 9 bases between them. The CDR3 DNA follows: TGTGCCTGGAGTAGTCTGTGGGAGCAGTTCTTC. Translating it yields CAWSSLWEQFF.

The CDR3 DNA reads as TGTGCCAGTCGTGTAGCGGCTAGCACAGATACGCAGTATTTT. Translated, it gives CASRVAASTDTQYF. V and J are TRBV19 and TRBJ2-3; possibly TRBD2 for D (6 bases). The CDR3 consists of 14 residues. The V and J ends lost 8 bases and 0 bases respectively, with 12 bases between them. Germline V gene data show CDR1 as LNHDA and CDR2 as SQIVND (reference sequence).